This T cell receptor beta chain was documented in a study of yellow fever vaccine responses in identical twins (dated by TCRdb to the late 2010s). For the wider study: In the study, vaccine-responding T cell clones were precisely tracked in identical twins. What the research found in general, with its limitations: According to the authors, the vaccine-induced T cell response in identical twins seemed to be partly convergent and partly specific to each individual.

Receptor libraries were prepared by RT-PCR. TCRdb lists the instrument as Illumina HiSeq 2500. TCRdb trimmed public reads at Q25 via fastp, called clones via MiXCR and kept in-frame beta chains. Rows are combined by CDR3 protein, so each entry shows the most common genes and DNA. The sample profile shows approximately 6,000 distinct CDR3 sequences; over 50% of them were found once. The top ten constitute 4% of the sample. Worth noting for this clonotype: What antigen it recognizes has not been identified. Base qualities were left out, and no much larger clone turns up one base away.

This specimen was T cells from blood (PBMCs), unsorted or a sorted subset (not recorded which), taken before or after yellow fever vaccination (not recorded which). The receptor comes from a woman aged 18-29 years who received the yellow fever vaccine. Donor details come from another sample of the same person, matched by shared clones.

The CDR3 corresponds to CASSPSVGNEQFF. The DNA sequence is TGTGCCAGCAGTCCGAGTGTGGGCAATGAGCAGTTCTTC. The sequence joins TRBV28 to TRBJ2-1, with the D gene not clear enough to name. There are 13 amino acids in the CDR3, from cysteine to phenylalanine inclusive. The kept DNA is CDR3 alone, 39 bases in frame from the first base. V sheds 5 bases and J sheds 6 bases, leaving 11 bases between their ends. CDR1 and CDR2, per the germline V gene, are MDHEN and SYDVKM.